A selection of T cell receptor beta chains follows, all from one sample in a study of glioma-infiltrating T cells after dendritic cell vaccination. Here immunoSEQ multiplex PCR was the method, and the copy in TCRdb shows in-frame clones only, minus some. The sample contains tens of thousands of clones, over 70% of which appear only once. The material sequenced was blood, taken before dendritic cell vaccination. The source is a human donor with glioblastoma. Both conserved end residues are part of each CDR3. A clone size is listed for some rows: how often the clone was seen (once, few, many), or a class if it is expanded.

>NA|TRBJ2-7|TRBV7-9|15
CASSLGTGSSYEQYF
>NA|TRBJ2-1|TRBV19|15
CASSIILEGFNEQFF
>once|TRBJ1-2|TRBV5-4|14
CASSLESGGGGYTF
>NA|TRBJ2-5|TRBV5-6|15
CASSLGGYLRETQYF
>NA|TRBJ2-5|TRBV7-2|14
CASSRPGGVETQYF
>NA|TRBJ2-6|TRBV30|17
CAWKSTGLLSGANVLTF
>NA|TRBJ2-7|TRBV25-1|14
CASSSLGGVYEQYF
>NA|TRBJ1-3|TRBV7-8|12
CASSSPGGTIYF
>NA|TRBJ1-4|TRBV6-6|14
CASSYLATNEKLFF
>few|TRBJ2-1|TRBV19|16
CASSMGSGALYNEQFF
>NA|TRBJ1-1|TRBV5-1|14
CASSFGEVNTEAFF
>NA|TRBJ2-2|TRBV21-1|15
CASSKGAGPTGELFF
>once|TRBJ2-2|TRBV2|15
CASSGMSGSTGELFF
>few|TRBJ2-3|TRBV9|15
CASSVRGFSTDTQYF
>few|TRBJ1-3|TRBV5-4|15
CASSLDDKRGNTIYF
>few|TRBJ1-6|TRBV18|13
CASSPTSRSPLHF